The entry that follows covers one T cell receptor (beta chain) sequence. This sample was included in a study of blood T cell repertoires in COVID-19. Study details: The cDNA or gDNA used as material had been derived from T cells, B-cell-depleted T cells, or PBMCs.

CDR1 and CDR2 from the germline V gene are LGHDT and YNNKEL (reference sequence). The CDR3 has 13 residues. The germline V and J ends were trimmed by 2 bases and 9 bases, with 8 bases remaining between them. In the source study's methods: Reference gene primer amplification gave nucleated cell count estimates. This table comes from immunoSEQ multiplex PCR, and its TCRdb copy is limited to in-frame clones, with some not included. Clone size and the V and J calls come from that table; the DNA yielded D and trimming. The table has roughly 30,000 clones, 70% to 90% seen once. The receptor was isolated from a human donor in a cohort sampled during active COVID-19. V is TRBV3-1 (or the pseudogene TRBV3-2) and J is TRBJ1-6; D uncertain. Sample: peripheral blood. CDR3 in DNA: TGTGCCAGCAGCCAATCAGTTATTTCACCCCTCCACTTT. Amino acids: CASSQSVISPLHF.